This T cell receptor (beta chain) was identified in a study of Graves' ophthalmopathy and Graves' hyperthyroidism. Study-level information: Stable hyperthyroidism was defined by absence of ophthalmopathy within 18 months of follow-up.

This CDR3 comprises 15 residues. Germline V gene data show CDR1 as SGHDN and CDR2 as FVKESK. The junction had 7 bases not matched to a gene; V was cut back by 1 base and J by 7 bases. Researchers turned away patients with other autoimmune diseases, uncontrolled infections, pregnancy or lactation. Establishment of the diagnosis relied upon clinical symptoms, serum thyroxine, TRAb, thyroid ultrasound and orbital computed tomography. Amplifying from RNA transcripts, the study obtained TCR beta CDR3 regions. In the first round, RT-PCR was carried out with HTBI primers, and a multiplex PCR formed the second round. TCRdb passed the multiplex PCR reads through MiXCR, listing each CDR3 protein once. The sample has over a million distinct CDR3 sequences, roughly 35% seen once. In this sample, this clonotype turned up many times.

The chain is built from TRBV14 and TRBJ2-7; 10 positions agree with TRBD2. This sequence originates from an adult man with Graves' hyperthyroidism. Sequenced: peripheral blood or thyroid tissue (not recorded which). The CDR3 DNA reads TGTGCCAGCAGCCAAGGGTCTAGCGGGAGAACAGAGCAGTACTTC. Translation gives CASSQGSSGRTEQYF.